This TCR beta chain was profiled in a study of blood T cells in healthy people across ages. Germline V CDR1 and CDR2: SGHKS, YYEKEE (reference sequence). This CDR3 spans 13 amino acids. The V end lost 0 bases, the J end lost 4 bases, and 7 bases lay between the germline ends. With a J-beta primer mix and a sample-barcoded 5' primer, a second PCR ran roughly 7 to 11 cycles. A single record per CDR3 protein comes from TCRdb applying MiXCR to the 5' RACE reads. The sample yields fewer than 800,000 distinct CDR3 sequences, more than 20% seen once. This clonotype was seen a few times. This TCR derives from a man aged 65 to 79 in good health. The chain links TRBV5-5 to TRBJ1-1, with unresolved D. The sample comprised blood. CDR3 coding DNA: TGTGCCAGCAGCTTGGTCGGGATCACTGAAGCTTTCTTT. Translating it yields CASSLVGITEAFF.